This T cell receptor beta chain is from a study of blood T cell repertoires in COVID-19. Turning to the study itself: Acute and convalescent COVID-19 specimens originated in the United States, Italy and Spain. T cells, B-cell-depleted T cells, or PBMCs supplied cDNA or gDNA.

Germline V gives CDR1 KGHSY, CDR2 FQNENV. The CDR3 length is 16 residues. V was pared by 5 bases and J by 5 bases, with 21 bases between. Per the original methods: Amplification of reference gene primers provided the estimated nucleated cell counts. Data came from immunoSEQ multiplex PCR; TCRdb stores just in-frame clones and leaves some out. That table supplies the V and J calls and clone size; D and trimming were determined from the DNA. Of about 500,000 clones in the sample, roughly 89% were seen once. Seattle enrolled patients during active infection and tracked them longitudinally. V gene TRBV16 combines with J gene TRBJ1-1, with D possibly TRBD1 on 5 matching bases. Sequenced sample: peripheral blood. This sequence originates from a man younger than 35 with COVID-19, enrolled during active disease. The CDR3 coding sequence is TGTGCCAGCAGCGAGCCGGGACGGGGGGGGAGGACTGAAGCTTTCTTT. This sequence encodes CASSEPGRGGRTEAFF.